This entry is about one T cell receptor (beta chain). This sample stems from a study of OX40 agonist ivuxolimab in advanced cancers. The assay was immunoSEQ multiplex PCR, and TCRdb's table has in-frame clones only and misses some. The sample yields about 80,000 clones, around 86% seen once. The sequence was obtained from an adult with an advanced solid tumor such as melanoma, head and neck, liver or kidney cancer. The sequenced sample was CD4+ or CD8+ T cells sorted from blood, obtained in a trial of the OX40 agonist ivuxolimab.

The CDR3 here is CASSSTSGRNWGEQFF. As DNA, the CDR3 is TGTGCCAGCAGCTCGACTAGCGGGCGGAATTGGGGTGAGCAGTTCTTC. The chain is built from TRBV7-2 and TRBJ2-1, with 10 bases identical to TRBD2. V was clipped by 4 bases and J by 9 bases; unmatched bases: 12. In germline, CDR1 is SGHTA, CDR2 FQGNSA. The CDR3 has 16 residues.